The table lists the clone carrying this T cell receptor (beta chain) with a count of one. As originally analysed: Quantification of nucleated cells was approximated via reference gene primer amplification. Assay: immunoSEQ multiplex PCR; the TCRdb copy retains only in-frame clones and omits some. The D gene and trimming were derived from the DNA, and the V and J assignments and clone size from that table. The table has about 40,000 clones, roughly 87% seen once. These data are taken from a study of blood T cell repertoires in COVID-19. About the study: PBMCs, B-cell-depleted T cells, or T cells provided the cDNA or gDNA that made up the material.

Germline V gene sequence: CDR1 LGHDT, CDR2 YNNKEL (reference sequence). The CDR3 runs 13 residues. Trimming removed 0 bases from V and 8 bases from J, with 10 bases in between. The sequence came from a woman of 80 years or more with active COVID-19. The rearrangement uses TRBV3-1 (or the pseudogene TRBV3-2) and TRBJ1-2; D gene ambiguous. The sequenced material came from peripheral blood. DNA for the CDR3: TGTGCCAGCAGCCAAGAAGCGGCTGGGGGCTACACCTTC. Protein: CASSQEAAGGYTF.